The text below deals with one T cell receptor beta chain. Antigen specificity is unknown. This entry belongs to a study of OX40 agonist ivuxolimab in advanced cancers. Looking at the study overall: Aged roughly 23 to 90 with a mean of 60 years, they were 75% to 85% male.

Regarding the study as a whole: What antigens the expanded peripheral T cells recognized was never established.

Blood sampling took place at baseline, cycle 4 day 1, and cycle 7 day 1. The data were produced by immunoSEQ multiplex PCR, yet TCRdb's version contains in-frame clones alone and is incomplete. Of roughly 100,000 clones in the sample, approximately 87% were seen once. The receptor was isolated from an adult with an advanced solid tumor such as melanoma, head and neck, liver or kidney cancer. Sequencing used CD4+ or CD8+ T cells sorted from blood, obtained in a trial of the OX40 agonist ivuxolimab.

The CDR3 DNA follows: TGTGCCAGCAGCGGGGCTGCTATCTACGAGCAGTACTTC. This encodes CASSGAAIYEQYF. The J gene is TRBJ2-5, the V gene TRBV7-2; tentative D call: TRBD1 (5 bases). TRBJ2-7 explains the end of the DNA better; the J call may be wrong. Germline V gives CDR1 SGHTA, CDR2 FQGNSA. The CDR3 runs to 13 residues.